The rows below give T cell receptor beta chains drawn from one sample of a study of T cells expressing NK-cell markers. TCRdb reprocessed the 5' RACE reads, with one entry per CDR3 protein and no DNA. This table holds 200,000 to 300,000 distinct CDR3 sequences. Sequencing was performed on blood T cells: a sorted CD56 or NKG2C T cell subset, CD4+ or CD8+ T cells, or bulk PBMC T cells (not recorded which). The receptors come from a man aged 18 to 30 in good health. CDR3s include the opening cysteine and the closing phenylalanine or tryptophan.

j_call v_call cdr3_aa
TRBJ2-1 TRBV3-1 CASARGRPYNEQFF
TRBJ2-5 TRBV2 CASSLTSGRDQETQYF
TRBJ1-1 TRBV3-1 CASSQGGGTEAFF
TRBJ2-1 TRBV29-1 CSEGSSLNEQFF
TRBJ1-6 TRBV5-1 CASSLTGVERSPLHF
TRBJ1-6 TRBV6-4 CASSEKDDSPLHF
TRBJ1-1 TRBV2 CASSSTGVGTEAFF
TRBJ2-1 TRBV29-1 CSVGPILSNNEQFF
TRBJ1-5 TRBV12-3/TRBV12-4 CASSTDRALGPQHF
TRBJ2-5 TRBV10-3 CAISTELRETQYF
TRBJ2-3 TRBV7-2 CASSLGPGTDTQYF
TRBJ1-1 TRBV18 CASSPQLSENEAFF
TRBJ2-1 TRBV24-1 CATSDLAGGPREQFF
TRBJ2-4 TRBV2 CASSEFGLAGAKNIQYF
TRBJ2-1 TRBV10-3 CAISERLAGVNEQFF
TRBJ1-4 TRBV5-6 CASSLLEDTINEKLFF
TRBJ2-1 TRBV6-2/TRBV6-3 CASSFSTGLAGPNEQFF
TRBJ2-1 TRBV9 CASSVGTSGISRNEQFF
TRBJ1-1 TRBV6-1 CASRKGQGVTEAFF
TRBJ2-2 TRBV18 CASSPGPTNTGELFF
TRBJ1-2 TRBV19 CASTRTGGYTF
TRBJ1-6 TRBV20-1 CSASVWQPLINSPLHF
TRBJ2-2 TRBV4-3 CASSPRSDTGELFF
TRBJ2-3 TRBV5-1 CASRAASGRTDTQYF
TRBJ2-7 TRBV20-1 CSASRGERIAYEQYF
TRBJ2-5 TRBV4-2 CASSQDQRTQETQYF
TRBJ2-5 TRBV12-3/TRBV12-4 CASSFSGARETQYF
TRBJ2-1 TRBV5-5 CASSLAGPRKNNEQFF
TRBJ2-4 TRBV18 CASSPGGQKNIQYF
TRBJ2-1 TRBV12-3/TRBV12-4 CASSLGTGRNNEQFF
TRBJ1-1 TRBV20-1 CSASNRVTTEAFF
TRBJ2-2 TRBV20-1 CSASGPGKNTGELFF
TRBJ2-1 TRBV29-1 CSAAPEVSYNEQFF
TRBJ2-2 TRBV5-1 CASSRGQGAATTGELFF
TRBJ2-7 TRBV30 CASDRHYEQYF
TRBJ1-2 TRBV11-2 CASSGSRVHRASYGYTF
TRBJ2-1 TRBV7-9 CASSLLAGSGLYNEQFF
TRBJ2-7 TRBV29-1 CSAKKGGELYEQYF
TRBJ2-7 TRBV10-3 CAISESLKVEQYF
TRBJ2-7 TRBV15 CATSLQQGYEQYF
TRBJ2-7 TRBV5-5 CASRDMTGDYEQYF
TRBJ2-2 TRBV10-3 CAISDLNSPGQNTGELFF
TRBJ1-1 TRBV5-5 CASSRTGFVNTEAFF
TRBJ2-6 TRBV10-3 CAINGESGANVLTF
TRBJ2-7 TRBV6-5 CASSYSWGEQYF
TRBJ2-2 TRBV12-3/TRBV12-4 CASTIGFAGELFF
TRBJ2-3 TRBV4-3 CASSQDSPAHLSTDTQYF
TRBJ2-1 TRBV19 CASSITPGGFYNEQFF
TRBJ1-1 TRBV20-1 CSAKKSDRDAEAFF
TRBJ1-6 TRBV7-9 CASSLGQQPNSPLHF
TRBJ2-5 TRBV30 CAWSPGVPAQYF
TRBJ2-3 TRBV3-1 CASSQDKGLTDTQYF
TRBJ1-1 TRBV20-1 CSARITTGDTEAFF
TRBJ2-4 TRBV20-1 CSGEGLSVSGVNIQYF
TRBJ2-2 TRBV6-5 CASSYYTGTSGTGELFF
TRBJ2-1 TRBV12-2 CASRLVLAGHNEQFF